These T cell receptor beta chains were read from a single sample in a study of blood T cell repertoires in COVID-19. TCRdb's copy holds only in-frame clones and misses some; the assay was immunoSEQ multiplex PCR. The sample gives some 97,000 clones, 87% of which show up once; 7% to 9.5% is in the top ten. The sequencing sample was made of peripheral blood. The source of these receptors is a man between 25 and 39 years old in a cohort sampled during active COVID-19. CDR3s leave out the opening cysteine and the closing phenylalanine or tryptophan.

v_call: TRBV6-1; cdr3_aa: ASSETSGGQRGTQY
v_call: TRBV19; cdr3_aa: ASSIRTGHGYT
v_call: TRBV5-4; cdr3_aa: ASSEGSSYEQY
v_call: TRBV4-1; cdr3_aa: ASSQGGGAMVDTQY
v_call: TRBV18; cdr3_aa: ASETSGGPDTQY
v_call: TRBV7-3; cdr3_aa: ASSFGTGASYEQY
v_call: TRBV5-4; cdr3_aa: ASSTGQGLNEKLF
v_call: TRBV19; cdr3_aa: ASIQGQANTEAF
v_call: TRBV9; cdr3_aa: ATSPSFTDTQY
v_call: TRBV20-1; cdr3_aa: SASLSGGVSEQY
v_call: TRBV19; cdr3_aa: ASKRQFAGNTIY
v_call: TRBV10-3; cdr3_aa: AMTPGLAGVDTQY
v_call: TRBV19; cdr3_aa: ASSPGQGIPYSNQPQH
v_call: TRBV7-3; cdr3_aa: ASSTGSLRSTGELF
v_call: TRBV2; cdr3_aa: ASSGRQGGNTEAF
v_call: TRBV3-1/TRBV3-2; cdr3_aa: ASRLSPGLAGVNTGELF
v_call: TRBV5-4; cdr3_aa: ASGRGQEFDEQF
v_call: TRBV28; cdr3_aa: ASSLGRDGYT
v_call: TRBV19; cdr3_aa: ASSARLVTNEKLF
v_call: TRBV12-3/TRBV12-4; cdr3_aa: ASSLGGLAF
v_call: TRBV28; cdr3_aa: AGGASYNEQF
v_call: TRBV6-4; cdr3_aa: ASSEAGRISNQPQH
v_call: TRBV5-1; cdr3_aa: ASSLEGLEGGNQPQH
v_call: TRBV4-1; cdr3_aa: ASSQEPGTGGPNEQF
v_call: TRBV7-2; cdr3_aa: ASSLVLAGSEQF
v_call: TRBV30; cdr3_aa: AWSVGQGRTGELF
v_call: TRBV6-5; cdr3_aa: ASSWTNQHTDTQY
v_call: TRBV11-2; cdr3_aa: ASSLAGGTGDIQY
v_call: TRBV5-6; cdr3_aa: ASSATGISRTYNEQF
v_call: TRBV3-1/TRBV3-2; cdr3_aa: ASSQGERGGRYEQY
v_call: TRBV18; cdr3_aa: ASSLGQLQTYVQY
v_call: TRBV3-1/TRBV3-2; cdr3_aa: ASSYRGSGANVLT
v_call: TRBV5-1; cdr3_aa: ASSPGSEPDTQY
v_call: TRBV5-1; cdr3_aa: ASSPGSTGGRNEQF
v_call: TRBV7-9; cdr3_aa: ASSLGGRGTGELF
v_call: TRBV6-6; cdr3_aa: ASSSSRDRQAF
v_call: TRBV3-1/TRBV3-2; cdr3_aa: ASSQGTGTDTQY
v_call: TRBV20-1; cdr3_aa: SAPRGNEQF
v_call: TRBV12-5; cdr3_aa: ASGIVPGGSGNTIY
v_call: TRBV19; cdr3_aa: ASSIAASSYEQY
v_call: TRBV5-1; cdr3_aa: ASSLTGTGDNEQY
v_call: TRBV7-9; cdr3_aa: ASSLGGTTEQF